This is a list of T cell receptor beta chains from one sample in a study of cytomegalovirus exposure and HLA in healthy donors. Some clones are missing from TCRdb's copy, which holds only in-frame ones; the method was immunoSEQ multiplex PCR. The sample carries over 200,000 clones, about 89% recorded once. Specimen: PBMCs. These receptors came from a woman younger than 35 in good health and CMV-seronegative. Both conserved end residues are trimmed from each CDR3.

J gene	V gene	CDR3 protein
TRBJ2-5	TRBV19	ASSRDREETQY
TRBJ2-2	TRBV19	ASSIRGAGTGELF
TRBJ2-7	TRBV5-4	ASSPWLAGGRYEQY
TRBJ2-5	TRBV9	ASSRGGVDVETQY
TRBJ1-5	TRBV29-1	SVGADSNQPQH
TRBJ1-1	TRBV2	ASRLEGANTEAF
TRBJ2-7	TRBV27	ASSSRIITGTSGTRAYEQY
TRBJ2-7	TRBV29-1	SVDLSDPRDRAYEQY
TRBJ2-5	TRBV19	ASSMNQLIQETQY
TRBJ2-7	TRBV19	ASSPTGGVEQY
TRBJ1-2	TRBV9	ASSSGGKVGYT
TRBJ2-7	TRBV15	ATSRDISGGANEQY
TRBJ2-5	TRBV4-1	ASSQAPSETQY
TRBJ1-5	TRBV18	ASSPPGANQPQH
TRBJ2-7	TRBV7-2	ASSLGFGAGTYEQY
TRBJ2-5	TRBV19	ASSIELAGVVETQY
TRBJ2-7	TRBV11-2	ASSSQGGTYEQY
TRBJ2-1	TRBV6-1	ASRLYRGPLDEQF
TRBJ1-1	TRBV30	ACNRGTEAF
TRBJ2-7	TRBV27	ASSSTGQGRVEQY
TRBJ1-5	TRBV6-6	ASSYISGESQPQH
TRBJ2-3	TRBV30	AWSVPRGRMDGDTQY